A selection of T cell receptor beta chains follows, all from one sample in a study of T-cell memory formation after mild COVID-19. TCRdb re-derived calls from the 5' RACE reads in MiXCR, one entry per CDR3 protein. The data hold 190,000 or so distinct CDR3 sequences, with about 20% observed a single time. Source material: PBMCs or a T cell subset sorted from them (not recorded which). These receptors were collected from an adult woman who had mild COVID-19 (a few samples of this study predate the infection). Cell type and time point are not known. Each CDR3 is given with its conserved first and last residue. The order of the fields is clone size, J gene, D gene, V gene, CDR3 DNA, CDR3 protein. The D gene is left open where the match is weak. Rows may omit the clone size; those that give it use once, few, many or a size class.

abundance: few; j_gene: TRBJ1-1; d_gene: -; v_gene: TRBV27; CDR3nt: TGTGCCAGCAGTTTAGGCACCGGGTTTGAAGCTTTCTTT; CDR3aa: CASSLGTGFEAFF
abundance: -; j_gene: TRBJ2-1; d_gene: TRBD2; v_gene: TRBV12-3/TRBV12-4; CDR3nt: TGTGCCAGCAGTTGGAACGGGAGGGGGAATGAGCAGTTCTTC; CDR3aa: CASSWNGRGNEQFF
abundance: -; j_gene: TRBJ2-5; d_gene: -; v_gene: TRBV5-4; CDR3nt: TGTGCCAGCAGGCATGACAGGAAGGAGACCCAGTACTTC; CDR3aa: CASRHDRKETQYF
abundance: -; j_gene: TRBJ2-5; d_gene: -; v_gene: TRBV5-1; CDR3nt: TGCGCCAGCAGCTTGGATCGGGCGCTGCAAGAGACCCAGTACTTC; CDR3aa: CASSLDRALQETQYF
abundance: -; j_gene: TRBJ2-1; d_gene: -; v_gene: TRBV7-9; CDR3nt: TGTGCCAGCAGCTTGAGGTTCTATGAGCAGTTCTTC; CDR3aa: CASSLRFYEQFF
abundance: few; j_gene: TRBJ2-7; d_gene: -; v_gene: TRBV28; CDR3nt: TGTGCCAGCAGCCTCTGGGCCGGTCCCTACGAGCAGTACTTC; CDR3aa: CASSLWAGPYEQYF
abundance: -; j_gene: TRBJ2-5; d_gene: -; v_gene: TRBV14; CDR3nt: TGTGCCAGCAGCCAAGAAGTCGCGGGGTTTTGGGAAGAGACCCAGTACTTC; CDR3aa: CASSQEVAGFWEETQYF
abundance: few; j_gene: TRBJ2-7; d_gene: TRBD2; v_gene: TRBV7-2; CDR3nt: TGTGCCAGCAGCCACTATCGACTAGCGGGGTTTGCCTACGAGCAGTACTTC; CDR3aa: CASSHYRLAGFAYEQYF
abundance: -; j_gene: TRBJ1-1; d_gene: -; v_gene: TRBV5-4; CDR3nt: TGTGCCAGCAGCCCCTTAGTTGGGACTGAAGCTTTCTTT; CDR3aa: CASSPLVGTEAFF
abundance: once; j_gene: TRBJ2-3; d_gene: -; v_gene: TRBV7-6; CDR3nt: TGTGCCAGCAGCTTGGGTAGCCCCACAGATACGCAGTATTTT; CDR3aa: CASSLGSPTDTQYF
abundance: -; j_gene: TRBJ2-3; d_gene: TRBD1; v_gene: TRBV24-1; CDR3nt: TGTGCCACCAGTGATTGGGGACAGGAAGAGGGAGATACGCAGTATTTT; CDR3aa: CATSDWGQEEGDTQYF
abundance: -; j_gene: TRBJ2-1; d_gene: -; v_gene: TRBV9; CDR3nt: TGTGCCAGCAGCGCGGGGTATGAGCAGTTCTTC; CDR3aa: CASSAGYEQFF
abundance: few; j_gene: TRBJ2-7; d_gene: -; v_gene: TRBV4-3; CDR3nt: TGCGCCAGCAGCCAAGAGGTACAGGGCTCCTACGAGCAGTACTTC; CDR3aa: CASSQEVQGSYEQYF
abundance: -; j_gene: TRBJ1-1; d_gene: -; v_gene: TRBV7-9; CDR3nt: TGTGCCAGCAGGGGCGCTAGGGCTGAAGCTTTCTTT; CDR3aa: CASRGARAEAFF
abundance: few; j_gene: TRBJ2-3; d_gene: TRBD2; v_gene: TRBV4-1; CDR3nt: TGCGCCAGCAGCCCTAGCGGGGGGGCCGTAACGCAGTATTTT; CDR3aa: CASSPSGGAVTQYF
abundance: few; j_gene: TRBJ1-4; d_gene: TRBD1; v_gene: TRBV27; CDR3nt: TGTGCCAGCAGTGCTTACTTCCGGGACAGGGGAAATGAAAAACTGTTTTTT; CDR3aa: CASSAYFRDRGNEKLFF
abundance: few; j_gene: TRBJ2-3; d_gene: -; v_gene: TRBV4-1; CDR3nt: TGCGCCAGCAGCCTCTACCGGACACCCAGGCAGGGAAGCACAGATACGCAGTATTTT; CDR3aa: CASSLYRTPRQGSTDTQYF
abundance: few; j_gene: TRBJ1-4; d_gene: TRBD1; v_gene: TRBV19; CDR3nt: TGTGCCAGTAGGCCGAGACAGGGGGCGAGGACGTCTGAAAAACTGTTTTTT; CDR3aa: CASRPRQGARTSEKLFF
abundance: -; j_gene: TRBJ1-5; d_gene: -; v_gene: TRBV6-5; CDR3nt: TGTGCCAGCAGTCCCGAGTGGCAGACGGGCAATCAGCCCCAGCATTTT; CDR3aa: CASSPEWQTGNQPQHF
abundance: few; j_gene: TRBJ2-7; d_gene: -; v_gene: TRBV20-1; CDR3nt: TGCAGTGCTAGAGGATTTGGGCCAGATACTTACGAGCAGTACTTC; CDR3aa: CSARGFGPDTYEQYF
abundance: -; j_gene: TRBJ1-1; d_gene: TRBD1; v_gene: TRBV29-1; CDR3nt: TGCAGCGTACCGGGACAGATGAACACTGAAGCTTTCTTT; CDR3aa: CSVPGQMNTEAFF
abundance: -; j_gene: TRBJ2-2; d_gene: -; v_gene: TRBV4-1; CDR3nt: TGCGCCAGCAGCCAACCCCCGGCCCCGAACACCTGGGAGCTGTTTTTT; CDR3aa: CASSQPPAPNTWELFF
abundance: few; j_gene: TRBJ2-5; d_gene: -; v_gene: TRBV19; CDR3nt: TGTGCCAGTGGGTACGCAGGGGCGGAAGAGACCCAGTACTTC; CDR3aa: CASGYAGAEETQYF
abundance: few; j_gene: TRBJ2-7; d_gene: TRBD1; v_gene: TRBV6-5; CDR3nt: TGTGCCAGCAGCATCGGACAGGGGGCGGTTGAGCAGTACTTC; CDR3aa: CASSIGQGAVEQYF
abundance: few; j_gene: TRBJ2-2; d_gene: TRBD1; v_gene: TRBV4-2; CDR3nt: TGTGCCAGCAGCCCCCTACACGGGACAGAAACCGGGGAGCTGTTTTTT; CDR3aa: CASSPLHGTETGELFF
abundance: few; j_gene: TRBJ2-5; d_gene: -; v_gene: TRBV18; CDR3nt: TGTGCCAGCTCACCACCGGGCGGAGAGACCCAGTACTTC; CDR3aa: CASSPPGGETQYF
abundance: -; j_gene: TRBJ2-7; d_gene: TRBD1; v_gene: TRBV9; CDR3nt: TGTGCCAGCAGCGGGGACAGGGACGAGCAGTACTTC; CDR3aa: CASSGDRDEQYF
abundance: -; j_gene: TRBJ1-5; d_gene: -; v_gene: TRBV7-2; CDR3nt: TGTACCAGCAGCTTAGGAACAGGGAACAATCAGCCCCAGCATTTT; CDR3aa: CTSSLGTGNNQPQHF
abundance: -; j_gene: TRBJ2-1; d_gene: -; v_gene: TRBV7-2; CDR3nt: TGTGCCAGCAGCACCCCGGGACGCGCAAGCCAGCAGTTCTTC; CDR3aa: CASSTPGRASQQFF
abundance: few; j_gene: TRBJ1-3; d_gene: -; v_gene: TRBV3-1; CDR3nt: TGTGCCAGCAGCCAAGGAGGGGCCTCTGGAAACACCATATATTTT; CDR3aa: CASSQGGASGNTIYF
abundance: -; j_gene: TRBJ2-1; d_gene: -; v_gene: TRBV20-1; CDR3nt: TGCAGTGCTAGGTACTCTGAATTAGATGAGCAGTTCTTC; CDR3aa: CSARYSELDEQFF
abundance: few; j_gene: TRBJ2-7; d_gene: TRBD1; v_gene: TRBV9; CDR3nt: TGTGCCAGCAGCGTAGCCGGGACAGGAGCCTACGAGCAGTACTTC; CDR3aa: CASSVAGTGAYEQYF
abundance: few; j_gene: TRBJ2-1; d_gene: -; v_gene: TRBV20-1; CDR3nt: TGCAGTGCTAGATGGCCGTGGGGGGAGTTAGTCAATGAGCAGTTCTTC; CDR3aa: CSARWPWGELVNEQFF
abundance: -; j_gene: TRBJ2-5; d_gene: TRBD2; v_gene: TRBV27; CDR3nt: TGTGCCAGCAGTTTAGTAGCGGGCTGGGGGGAGACCCAGTACTTC; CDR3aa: CASSLVAGWGETQYF
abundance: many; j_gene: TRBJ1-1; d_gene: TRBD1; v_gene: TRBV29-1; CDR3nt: TGCAGCGTTGAAGAGGGGGACAGGGCGGGTGAAGCTTTCTTT; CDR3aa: CSVEEGDRAGEAFF
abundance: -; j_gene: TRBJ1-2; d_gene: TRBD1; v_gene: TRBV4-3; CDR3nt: TGCGCCAGCAGCCAATCCGACAGGGCTGAGGGCTACACCTTC; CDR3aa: CASSQSDRAEGYTF
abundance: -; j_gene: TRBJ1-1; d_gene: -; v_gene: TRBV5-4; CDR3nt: TGTGCCAGCAGCTTTTATCAGGGGACTGAAGCTTTCTTT; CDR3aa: CASSFYQGTEAFF
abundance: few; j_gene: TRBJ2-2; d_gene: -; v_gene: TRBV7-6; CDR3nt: TGTGCCAGCAGCCCTACGGGGGCCTCGAACACCGGGGAGCTGTTTTTT; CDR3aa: CASSPTGASNTGELFF
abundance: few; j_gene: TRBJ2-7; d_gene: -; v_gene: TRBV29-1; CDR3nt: TGCAGCGTTGGGGGGACGCTAGCCTACGAGCAGTACTTC; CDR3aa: CSVGGTLAYEQYF
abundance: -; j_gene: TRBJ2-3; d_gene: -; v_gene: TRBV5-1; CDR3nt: TGCGCCAGCAGCTTGAAGTGGTCTCCAGATACGCAGTATTTT; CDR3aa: CASSLKWSPDTQYF
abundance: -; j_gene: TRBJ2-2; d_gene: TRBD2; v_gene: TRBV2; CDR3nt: TGTGCCAGCAGTTCTCATACTAGCGGGGAAAACACCGGGGAGCTGTTTTTT; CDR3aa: CASSSHTSGENTGELFF
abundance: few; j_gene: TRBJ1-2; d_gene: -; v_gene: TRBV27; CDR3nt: TGTGCCAGCAGGTCTACGAATGGCTACACCTTC; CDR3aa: CASRSTNGYTF
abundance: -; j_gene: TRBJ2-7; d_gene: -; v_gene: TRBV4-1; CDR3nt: TGCGCCAGCAGCCAAGTCGAGGGGACGGTTTACGAGCAGTACTTC; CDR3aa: CASSQVEGTVYEQYF
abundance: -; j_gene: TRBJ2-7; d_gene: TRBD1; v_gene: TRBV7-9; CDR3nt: TGTGCCAGCAGTCAAGGACAGGGGGGGAGGGACGAGCAGTACTTC; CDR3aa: CASSQGQGGRDEQYF
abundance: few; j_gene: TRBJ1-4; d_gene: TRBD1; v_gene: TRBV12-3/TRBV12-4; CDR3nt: TGTGCCAGCAGTTTATACAGGGGTCAGACGTTGAGTGAAAAACTGTTTTTT; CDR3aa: CASSLYRGQTLSEKLFF
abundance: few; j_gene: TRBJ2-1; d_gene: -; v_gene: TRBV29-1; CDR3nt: TGCAGCGTGGTCTTCCAGGGAATCTACAATGAGCAGTTCTTC; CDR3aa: CSVVFQGIYNEQFF
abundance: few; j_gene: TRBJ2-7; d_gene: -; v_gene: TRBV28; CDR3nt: TGTGCCAGCAGTGTTCCGGCACCCTTGAACTTC; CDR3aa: CASSVPAPLNF
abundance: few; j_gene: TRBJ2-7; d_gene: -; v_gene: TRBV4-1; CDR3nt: TGCGCCAGCAGCCACCTGTTGGGGAAAACCTACGAGCAGTACTTC; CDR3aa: CASSHLLGKTYEQYF
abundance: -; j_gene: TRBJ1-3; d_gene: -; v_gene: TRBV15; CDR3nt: TGTGCCACCAGCAACCCCCTCTCAGGGGCCGCCATCTCTGGAAACACCATATATTTT; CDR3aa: CATSNPLSGAAISGNTIYF
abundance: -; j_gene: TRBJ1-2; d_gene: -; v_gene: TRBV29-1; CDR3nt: TGCAGCGTCGGGGGAGCCTATGGCTACACCTTC; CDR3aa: CSVGGAYGYTF
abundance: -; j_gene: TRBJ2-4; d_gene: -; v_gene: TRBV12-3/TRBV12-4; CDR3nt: TGTGCCAGCAGTTATAGCCCTGGACAGCTAGCCAAAAACATTCAGTACTTC; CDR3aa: CASSYSPGQLAKNIQYF
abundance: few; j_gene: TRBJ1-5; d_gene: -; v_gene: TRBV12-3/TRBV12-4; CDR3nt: TGTGCCAGCAGTCCGGGGGGCAATCAGCCCCAGCATTTT; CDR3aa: CASSPGGNQPQHF
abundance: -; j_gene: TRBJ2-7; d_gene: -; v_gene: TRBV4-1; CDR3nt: TGCGCCAGCAGCCAAGAGTGGGCTACCATCTCCTACGAGCAGTACTTC; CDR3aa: CASSQEWATISYEQYF